This TCR beta chain was sequenced for a study of T cells in Graves' hyperthyroidism and ophthalmopathy. This clonotype was seen at least ten times. The antigen is unknown. Study conclusions and caveats: The model forecast ophthalmopathy, anticipating it by a median roughly 6.5 months before onset. Most expanded thyroid clonotypes above 0.001 recurred in blood.

RNA transcripts gave rise to amplified TCR beta CDR3 regions. TCR CDR3 underwent first-round RT-PCR with the HTBI primer set. Each CDR3 protein is one row after TCRdb ran MiXCR on the multiplex PCR reads. Of some 50,000 distinct CDR3 sequences listed, approximately 48% are singletons. Patients with ophthalmopathy all had a Clinical Activity Score of at least 3, a NOSPECS grade of at least 4 and duration under 3 months. The sequence came from a woman between 45 and 65 years old with Graves' ophthalmopathy. Sequencing used blood.

CDR3 bases: TGCGCCAGCAGCCTGGCGGGACAGGGGGCGGCAGATACGCAGTATTTT. Translation: CASSLAGQGAADTQYF. The rearrangement links TRBV5-1 to TRBJ2-3, with 12 bases aligning to TRBD1. CDR1 and CDR2 (germline): SGHRS, YFSETQ. V lost 4 bases and J lost 4; bases outside the gene matches: 7. The CDR3 runs to 16 residues.